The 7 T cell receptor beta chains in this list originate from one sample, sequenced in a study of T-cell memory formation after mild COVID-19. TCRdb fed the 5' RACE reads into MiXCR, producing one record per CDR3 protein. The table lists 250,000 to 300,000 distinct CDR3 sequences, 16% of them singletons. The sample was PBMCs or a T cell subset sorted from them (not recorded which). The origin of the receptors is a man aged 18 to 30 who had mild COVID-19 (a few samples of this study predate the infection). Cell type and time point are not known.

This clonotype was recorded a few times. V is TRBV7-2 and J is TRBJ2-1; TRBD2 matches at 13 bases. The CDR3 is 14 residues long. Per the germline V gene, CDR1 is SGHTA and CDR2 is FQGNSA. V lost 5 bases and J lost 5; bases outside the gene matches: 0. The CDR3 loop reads CASSTSGGDNEQFF. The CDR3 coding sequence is TGTGCCAGCAGCACTAGCGGGGGGGACAATGAGCAGTTCTTC.

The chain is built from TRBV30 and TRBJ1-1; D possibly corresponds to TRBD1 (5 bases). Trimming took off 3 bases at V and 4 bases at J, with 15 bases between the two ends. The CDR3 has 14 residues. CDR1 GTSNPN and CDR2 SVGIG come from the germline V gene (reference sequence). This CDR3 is CAWRAPGVTTEAFF. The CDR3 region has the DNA TGTGCCTGGAGAGCGCCGGGGGTTACCACTGAAGCTTTCTTT.

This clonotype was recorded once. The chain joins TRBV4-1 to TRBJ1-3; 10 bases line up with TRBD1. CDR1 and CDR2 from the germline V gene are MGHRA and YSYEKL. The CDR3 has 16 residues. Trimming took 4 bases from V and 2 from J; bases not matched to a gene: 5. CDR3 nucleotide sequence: TGCGCCAGCAGCCGCCAGACAGGGGGCACTGGAAACACCATATATTTT. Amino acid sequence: CASSRQTGGTGNTIYF.

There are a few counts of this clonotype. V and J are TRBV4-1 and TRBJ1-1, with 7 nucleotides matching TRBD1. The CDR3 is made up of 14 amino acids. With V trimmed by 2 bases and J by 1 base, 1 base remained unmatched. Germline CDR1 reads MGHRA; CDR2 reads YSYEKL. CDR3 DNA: TGCGCCAGCAGCCAAAACAGGGGGAACACTGAAGCTTTCTTT. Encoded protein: CASSQNRGNTEAFF.

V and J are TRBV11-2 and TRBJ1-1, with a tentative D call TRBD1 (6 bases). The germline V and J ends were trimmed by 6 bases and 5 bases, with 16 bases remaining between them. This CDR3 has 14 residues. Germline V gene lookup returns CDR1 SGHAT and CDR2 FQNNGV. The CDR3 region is CASSQDSRTTEAFF. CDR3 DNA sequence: TGTGCCAGCAGTCAGGACAGCAGGACGACTGAAGCTTTCTTT.

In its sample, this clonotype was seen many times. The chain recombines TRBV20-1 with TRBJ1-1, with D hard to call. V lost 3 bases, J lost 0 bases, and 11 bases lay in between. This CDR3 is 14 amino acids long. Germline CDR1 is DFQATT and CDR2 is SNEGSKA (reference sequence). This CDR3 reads CSASDGFMNTEAFF. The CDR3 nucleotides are TGCAGTGCTAGTGACGGATTCATGAACACTGAAGCTTTCTTT.

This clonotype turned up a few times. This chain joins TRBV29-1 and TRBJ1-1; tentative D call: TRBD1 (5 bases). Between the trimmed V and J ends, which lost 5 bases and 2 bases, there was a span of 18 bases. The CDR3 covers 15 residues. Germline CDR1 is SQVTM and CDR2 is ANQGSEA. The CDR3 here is CSVSWDGGTNTEAFF. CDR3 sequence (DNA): TGCAGCGTTTCGTGGGACGGAGGGACCAACACTGAAGCTTTCTTT.